This T cell receptor (beta chain) was identified in a study of blood T cell repertoires in COVID-19. Study-level information: Spain, Italy and the United States supplied samples that represented acute and convalescent COVID-19. T cells, B-cell-depleted T cells, or PBMCs supplied cDNA or gDNA.

Assay: immunoSEQ multiplex PCR; the TCRdb copy retains only in-frame clones and omits some. The top ten hold less than 3.5% of the sample, which has some 350,000 clones, around nine tenths seen once. The V gene lost 4 bases and the J gene lost 3 bases, with 3 bases spanning the gap. This CDR3 spans 10 amino acids. From germline, CDR1 is SQVTM and CDR2 ANQGSEA. Sequenced material: peripheral blood. The receptor was isolated from a woman aged 18-29 years who had recovered from COVID-19. The chain recombines TRBV29-1 with TRBJ1-1; D gene unclear. The CDR3 nucleotides are TGCAGCGTTGCGGACACTGAAGCTTTCTTT. Protein: CSVADTEAFF.